This T cell receptor beta chain came from a study of shared clonotypes between healthy human individuals. The repertoire was sequenced with immunoSEQ multiplex PCR; TCRdb's copy has only in-frame clones and lacks some. The sample lists fewer than 2.5 million clones, over 85% occurring once. There are 15 residues in the CDR3. From germline, CDR1 is LNHDA and CDR2 SQIVND (reference sequence). Trimming stripped 0 bases from V and 6 bases from J, with 12 bases between. This chain joins TRBV19 and TRBJ2-4; D remains ambiguous. The TCR originated in a man between 18 and 35 years old in good health. Some clones in this sample may be carry-over from other donors' samples. Sample: naive CD4+ T cells from PBMCs. Subset specified: CD45RA+ positively selected. CDR3 protein: CASSIEHSFRNIQYF. The CDR3 coding sequence is TGTGCCAGTAGTATAGAGCACAGCTTTAGAAACATTCAGTACTTC.